This T cell receptor (beta chain) was retrieved from a study of T-cell reconstitution after alpha-beta-depleted transplantation in children. Study-level results: Surviving recipient T cells and thymic progenitors underlay high day-60 TCRbeta diversity in some patients. Newly generated T cells supplied most T-cell counts and diversity one year post-transplant.

Comment on this clonotype: Its antigen is undetermined.

Unique molecular identifiers were built into the TCRbeta library. In TCRdb, the PCR reads were re-called with MiXCR into one record per CDR3 protein. The table lists about 120,000 distinct CDR3 sequences, 20% to 25% of them singletons. This CDR3 contains 16 residues. From germline, CDR1 is SEHNR and CDR2 FQNEAQ (reference sequence). V gave up 3 bases and J gave up 5 bases; unmatched junction bases: 9. The V and J genes are TRBV7-9 and TRBJ2-1, with TRBD2 matching 8 bases. The material was PBMCs, mostly from graft donor cells, obtained 180 days after TCRalphabeta/CD19-depleted stem cell transplant. The receptor comes from a male patient between 2 and 9 years old who had a stem cell transplant for chronic granulomatous disease, so the T cells may come from the graft donor. CDR3: CASSFSSGIGDNEQFF. DNA of the CDR3: TGTGCCAGCAGCTTTAGTAGCGGGATAGGGGACAATGAGCAGTTCTTC. Complete variable domain (other parts from reference TRBV7-9 and TRBJ2-1): DTGVSQNPRHKITKRGQNVTFRCDPISEHNRLYWYRQTLGQGPEFLTYFQNEAQLEKSRLLSDRFSAERPKGSFSTLEIQRTEQGDSAMYLCASSFSSGIGDNEQFFGPGTRLTVL.